Listed below are T cell receptor beta chains from one sample, sequenced in a study of T cells in Graves' hyperthyroidism and ophthalmopathy. MiXCR was run by TCRdb on the multiplex PCR reads, yielding one entry per CDR3 protein. In the table there are hundreds of thousands of distinct CDR3 sequences, around 15% of which are singletons. The source material was blood. The receptor source for this set is a woman between 40 and 55 years old with Graves' ophthalmopathy. Each CDR3 is given with its conserved first and last residue. D genes are given only for firm matches. Only some rows state a clone size, as once, few, many or a class for expanded clones.

v_call	j_call	clone_size	d_call	cdr3_nt	cdr3_aa
TRBV5-5	TRBJ2-3	many	TRBD2	TGTGCCAGCAGCTCCCTCCTCACTAGCGGGGCAGATACGCAGTATTTT	CASSSLLTSGADTQYF
TRBV30	TRBJ2-7	many	.	TGTGCCTGGAGTGTAGGCGGCGAGCAGTACTTC	CAWSVGGEQYF
TRBV7-2	TRBJ2-1	few	.	TGTGCCAGCAGCTTTACAACCGGGACCGGGTGGGATGAGCAGTTCTTC	CASSFTTGTGWDEQFF
TRBV14	TRBJ1-2	few	TRBD1	TGTGCCAGCAGTCTTATCAGGGGGTATGGCTACACCTTC	CASSLIRGYGYTF
TRBV7-9	TRBJ2-3	many	.	TGTGCCAGCAGCTCTCGGGAGAAGCCTACCACAGATACGCAGTATTTT	CASSSREKPTTDTQYF
TRBV27	TRBJ1-6	few	.	TGTGCCAGCAGTTTCGTAAAGCTCAATAATTCACCCCTCCACTTT	CASSFVKLNNSPLHF
TRBV6-2/TRBV6-3	TRBJ2-4	few	.	TGTGCCAGCAGCAAGACACCCACGGGCATTCAGTACTTC	CASSKTPTGIQYF
TRBV18	TRBJ1-2	many	.	TGTGCCAGCTCCCCATCGTGGGGGGTTGATGGCTACACCTTC	CASSPSWGVDGYTF
TRBV28	TRBJ1-2	many	.	TGTGCCAGCAGTTTACAGGGATTCGCCCCAGAAGATGGCTACACCTTC	CASSLQGFAPEDGYTF
TRBV30	TRBJ1-1	many	.	TGTGCCTGGAGTCCAACCCGGGGGCTGGGCACTGAAGCTTTCTTT	CAWSPTRGLGTEAFF
TRBV7-2	TRBJ2-2	few	.	TGTGCCAGCAGCCAAAACATCCGCGGGGAGCTGTTTTTT	CASSQNIRGELFF
TRBV2	TRBJ1-5	.	.	TGTGCCAGCGGCGGATCCCTGAATCAGCCCCAGCATTTT	CASGGSLNQPQHF
TRBV19	TRBJ2-7	.	.	TGTGCCAGTAGTATTGACGGCGGGACCACCCCCTCCTACGAGCAGTACTTC	CASSIDGGTTPSYEQYF
TRBV7-6	TRBJ2-3	.	.	TGTGCCAGCAGCTTAGCCCCGGAGGCAGGGGTGGATACGCAGTATTTT	CASSLAPEAGVDTQYF
TRBV3-1	TRBJ2-1	many	.	TGTGCCAGCAGCCATGCACAGACCTCCTACAATGAGCAGTTCTTC	CASSHAQTSYNEQFF
TRBV5-4	TRBJ1-2	few	.	TGTGCCAGCAGCTTGGGGCTTGGTATCTATGGCTACACCTTC	CASSLGLGIYGYTF
TRBV20-1	TRBJ2-1	few	.	TGCAGTGCTAGAGAACTAGAAAATGAGCAGTTCTTC	CSARELENEQFF
TRBV19	TRBJ1-5	few	.	TGTGCCAGTAGTATAGGTACAGGAGGTTGGAAGCCCCAGCATTTT	CASSIGTGGWKPQHF
TRBV12-3/TRBV12-4	TRBJ1-4	many	TRBD1	TGTGCCAGCAGGGGGGGGGGACAGTTTGAAAAACTGTTTTTT	CASRGGGQFEKLFF
TRBV11-2	TRBJ1-1	many	.	TGTGCCAGCAGCTTAAAGAGAAACACTGAAGCTTTCTTT	CASSLKRNTEAFF
TRBV12-3/TRBV12-4	TRBJ2-3	.	TRBD1	TGTGCCAGCACTTCCGATTGGACAGGAGGCACAGATACGCAGTATTTT	CASTSDWTGGTDTQYF
TRBV27	TRBJ2-4	few	TRBD1	TGTGCCAGCAGTCGACAGGGGGCAGACATTCAGTACTTC	CASSRQGADIQYF
TRBV20-1	TRBJ2-6	few	.	TGCAGTGCTAGAGACCGAAGGGGGTGCGGGGCCAACGTCCTGACTTTC	CSARDRRGCGANVLTF
TRBV9	TRBJ1-1	.	.	TGTGCCAGCAGCGTAGGGGGTGAAGCTTTCTTT	CASSVGGEAFF
TRBV5-1	TRBJ1-1	many	TRBD1	TGCGCCAGCAGCGTGGGACAGGGCACTGAAGCTTTCTTT	CASSVGQGTEAFF
TRBV7-2	TRBJ1-6	many	TRBD1	TGTGCCAGCACCACTACCCTGGGACAGGGGGCATTACCCCTCCACTTT	CASTTTLGQGALPLHF
TRBV5-1	TRBJ2-1	many	.	TGCGCCAGCAGGCTGGCAGGGAGCTCCTACAATGAGCAGTTCTTC	CASRLAGSSYNEQFF
TRBV12-3/TRBV12-4	TRBJ1-1	many	TRBD1	TGTGCCAGCAGAAGACAGGGGACGAACACTGAAGCTTTCTTT	CASRRQGTNTEAFF
TRBV6-1	TRBJ2-3	.	.	TGTGCCAGCAGGGACATAGCCTCTGCGGATACGCAGTATTTT	CASRDIASADTQYF
TRBV12-3/TRBV12-4	TRBJ2-3	many	.	TGTGCCAGCAGGTCCCTCGGCGGAATAACAGATACGCAGTATTTT	CASRSLGGITDTQYF
TRBV11-2	TRBJ2-1	many	TRBD2	TGTGCCAGCAGCAAACCGGGACTAAAAGCTATAAGTGAGCAGTTCTTC	CASSKPGLKAISEQFF
TRBV7-9	TRBJ1-5	.	TRBD1	TGTGCCAGCAGCTCTGGGACAGGGGGCCCTCAGCCCCAGCATTTT	CASSSGTGGPQPQHF
TRBV12-3/TRBV12-4	TRBJ1-2	.	.	TGTGCCAGCAGTTTATCAGGGGAGGGGTATGGCTACACCTTC	CASSLSGEGYGYTF
TRBV14	TRBJ2-1	.	TRBD2	TGTGCCAGCAGCCGTGTCGGCGGGGGGTTCAATGAGCAGTTCTTC	CASSRVGGGFNEQFF
TRBV12-3/TRBV12-4	TRBJ2-1	many	TRBD2	TGTGCCAGCAGCTACCAGCGGGGGGCCGGGAGTGAGCAGTTCTTC	CASSYQRGAGSEQFF
TRBV7-3	TRBJ2-3	many	.	TGTGCCAGCAGCTTAGGCAAAGATACGCAGTATTTT	CASSLGKDTQYF
TRBV7-9	TRBJ2-7	few	.	TGTGCCAGCAGTCCTCCCGGGACATTCTCCTACGAGCAGTACTTC	CASSPPGTFSYEQYF
TRBV18	TRBJ2-1	many	.	TGTGCCAGCTCACCACCGGGTCGAGGAAATGAGCAGTTCTTC	CASSPPGRGNEQFF
TRBV20-1	TRBJ2-1	many	.	TGCAGTGCCCGGGACTCCCGGACCTACAATGAGCAGTTCTTC	CSARDSRTYNEQFF
TRBV7-8	TRBJ1-1	.	TRBD1	TGTGCCAGCAGCCCAAGGACAGGGGCGAACACTGAAGCTTTCTTT	CASSPRTGANTEAFF
TRBV3-1	TRBJ1-6	.	.	TGTGCCAGCAGCCAAGGAGGGACCGAACTCCACTTT	CASSQGGTELHF
TRBV28	TRBJ2-3	many	.	TGTGCCAGCAGTTCCAGACAGGGAGGAACAGATACGCAGTATTTT	CASSSRQGGTDTQYF
TRBV6-6	TRBJ1-4	many	.	TGTGCCAGCAGTTACCACCAGGCACCGGGCCTCCCGAATGAAAAACTGTTTTTT	CASSYHQAPGLPNEKLFF
TRBV11-2	TRBJ2-3	many	.	TGTGCCAGCAGCTTCCCACCTTTAGATACGCAGTATTTT	CASSFPPLDTQYF
TRBV18	TRBJ1-1	.	.	TGTGCCAGCTCACCGATCACAGGGAACACTGAAGCTTTCTTT	CASSPITGNTEAFF
TRBV2	TRBJ1-3	.	.	TGTGCCAGCAGTGACCAACGGGGGACCTTTGCGGGAAACACCATATATTTT	CASSDQRGTFAGNTIYF